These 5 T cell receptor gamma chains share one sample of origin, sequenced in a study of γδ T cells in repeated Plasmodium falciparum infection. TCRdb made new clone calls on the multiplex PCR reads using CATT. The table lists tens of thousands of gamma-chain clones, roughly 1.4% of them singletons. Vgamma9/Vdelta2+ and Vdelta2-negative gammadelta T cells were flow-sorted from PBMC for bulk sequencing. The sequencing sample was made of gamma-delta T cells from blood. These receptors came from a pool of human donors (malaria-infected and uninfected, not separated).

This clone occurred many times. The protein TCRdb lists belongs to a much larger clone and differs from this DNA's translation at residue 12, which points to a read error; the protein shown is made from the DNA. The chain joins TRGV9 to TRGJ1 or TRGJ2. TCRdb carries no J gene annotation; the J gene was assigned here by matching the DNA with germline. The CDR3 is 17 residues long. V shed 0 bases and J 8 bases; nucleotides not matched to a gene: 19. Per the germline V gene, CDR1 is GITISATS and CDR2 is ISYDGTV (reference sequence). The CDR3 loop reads CALWEVRGQSAPDKKLF. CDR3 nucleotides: TGTGCCTTGTGGGAGGTGCGGGGTCAATCAGCCCCTGATAAGAAACTCTTT.

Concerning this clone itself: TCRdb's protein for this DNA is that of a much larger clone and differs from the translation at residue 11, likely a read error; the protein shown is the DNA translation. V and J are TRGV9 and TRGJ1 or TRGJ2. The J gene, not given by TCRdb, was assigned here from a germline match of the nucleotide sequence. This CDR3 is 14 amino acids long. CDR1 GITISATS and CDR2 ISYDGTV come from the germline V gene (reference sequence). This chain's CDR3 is CALWEGENYYEKLF. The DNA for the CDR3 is TGTGCCTTGTGGGAGGGGGAGAATTATTATGAGAAACTCTTT.

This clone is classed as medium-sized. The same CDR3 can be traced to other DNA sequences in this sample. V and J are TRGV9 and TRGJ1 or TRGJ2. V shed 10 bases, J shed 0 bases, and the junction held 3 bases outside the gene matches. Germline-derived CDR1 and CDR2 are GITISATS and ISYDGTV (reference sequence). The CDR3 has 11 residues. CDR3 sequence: CAFLNYYKKLF. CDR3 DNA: TGTGCCTTCTTGAATTATTATAAGAAACTCTTT.

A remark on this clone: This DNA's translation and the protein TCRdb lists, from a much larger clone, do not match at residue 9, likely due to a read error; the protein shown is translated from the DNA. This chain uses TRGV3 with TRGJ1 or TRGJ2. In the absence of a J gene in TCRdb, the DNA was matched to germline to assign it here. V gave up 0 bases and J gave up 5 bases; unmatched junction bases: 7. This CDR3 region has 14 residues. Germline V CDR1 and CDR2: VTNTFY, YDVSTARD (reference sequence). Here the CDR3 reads CATWDRRRHYKKLF. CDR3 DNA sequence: TGTGCCACCTGGGACAGGCGAAGGCATTATAAGAAACTCTTT.

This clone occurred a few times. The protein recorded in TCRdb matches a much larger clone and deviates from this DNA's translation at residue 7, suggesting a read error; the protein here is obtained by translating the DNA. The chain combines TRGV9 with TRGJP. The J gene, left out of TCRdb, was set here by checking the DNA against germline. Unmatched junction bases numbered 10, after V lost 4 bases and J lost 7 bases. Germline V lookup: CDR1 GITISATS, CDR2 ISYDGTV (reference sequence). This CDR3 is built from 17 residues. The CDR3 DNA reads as TGTGCCTTGTGGGACCCTGTGTGGGAGTTGGGCAAAAAAATCAAGGTATTT. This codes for CALWDPVWELGKKIKVF.